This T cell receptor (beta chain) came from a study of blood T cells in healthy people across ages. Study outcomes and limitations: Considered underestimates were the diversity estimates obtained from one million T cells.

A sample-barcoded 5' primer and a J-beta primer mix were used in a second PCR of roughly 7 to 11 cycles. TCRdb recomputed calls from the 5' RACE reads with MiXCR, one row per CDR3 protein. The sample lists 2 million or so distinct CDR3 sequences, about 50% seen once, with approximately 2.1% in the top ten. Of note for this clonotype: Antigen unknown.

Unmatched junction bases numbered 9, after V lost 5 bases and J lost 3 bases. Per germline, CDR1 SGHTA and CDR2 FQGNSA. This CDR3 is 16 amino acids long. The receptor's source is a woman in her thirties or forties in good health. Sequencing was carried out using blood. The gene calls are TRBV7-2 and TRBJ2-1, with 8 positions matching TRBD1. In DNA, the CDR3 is TGTGCCAGCAGCCCAACGGGGGACAGGCGCTACAATGAGCAGTTCTTC. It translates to CASSPTGDRRYNEQFF.